The 8 T cell receptor beta chains below all came from one sample that was sequenced in a study of blood T cell repertoires in COVID-19 (dated by TCRdb to 2019 to 2021). Library construction relied on the immunoSEQ multiplex PCR assay. TCRdb limited this immuneACCESS table to in-frame rearrangements with V and J called. A share of clones is missing; checked studies link under half to unresolved V genes, and the rest is unexplained. This sample comprises approximately 75,000 clones, about 93% of them detected only once. Around 7% of the sample is held by the ten biggest clonotypes. Sequencing used peripheral blood. These receptors were obtained from a human donor in a cohort sampled during active COVID-19.

This sequence joins TRBV7-8 and TRBJ1-1; no reliable D call. Trimming cost V 1 base and J 1 base, with 7 bases left between them. Germline lookup yields CDR1 SGHVS and CDR2 FQNEAQ. The CDR3 extends over 14 amino acids. The CDR3 coding sequence is TGTGCCAGCAGCTTAGTAACAGCGAACACTGAAGCTTTCTTT. Translated: CASSLVTANTEAFF.

This clone occurred a few times. This chain links TRBV9 with TRBJ2-7, with 7 bases identical to TRBD2. Germline lookup yields CDR1 SGDLS and CDR2 YYNGEE. This CDR3 region has 15 residues. J lost 3 bases, V lost 0 bases, and 6 bases had no gene match. The CDR3 region is CASSVAASGRYEQYF. CDR3 nucleotides: TGTGCCAGCAGCGTAGCGGCTAGCGGCCGCTACGAGCAGTACTTC.

The chain links TRBV28 to TRBJ1-2, with 7 bases lining up with TRBD1. CDR1 and CDR2 (germline): MDHEN, SYDVKM. The ends lost 4 bases at V and 2 bases at J; junction bases unmatched: 10. There are 16 residues in the CDR3. The CDR3: CASSWGQIVGNYGYTF. For the CDR3, the DNA is TGTGCCAGCAGTTGGGGACAGATTGTCGGAAACTATGGCTACACCTTC.

This chain uses TRBV18 with TRBJ1-6; D uncertain. CDR1 KGHSH and CDR2 LQKENI come from the germline V gene. V lost 3 bases to trimming and J lost 0 bases, with 9 bases between them. The CDR3 sequence is 16 residues long. CDR3 residues: CASSPPRGSYNSPLHF. The CDR3 DNA reads as TGTGCCAGCTCACCTCCCCGGGGCTCCTATAATTCACCCCTCCACTTT. Full variable domain (outside the CDR3, taken from reference TRBV18 and TRBJ1-6): NAGVMQNPRHLVRRRGQEARLRCSPMKGHSHVYWYRQLPEEGLKFMVYLQKENIIDESGMPKERFSAEFPKEGPSILRIQQVVRGDSAAYFCASSPPRGSYNSPLHFGNGTRLTVT.

This chain uses TRBV6-4 with TRBJ1-1; D not certain. There are 12 residues in the CDR3. V lost 8 bases and J 8 bases, leaving 15 bases between the germline ends. CDR1 MRHNA and CDR2 SNTAGT come from the germline V gene. DNA of the CDR3: TGTGCCAGCTCTGTTGGAGGGCAAGAAGCTTTCTTT. It translates to CASSVGGQEAFF.

The chain employs TRBV7-9 and TRBJ2-5; D not certain. CDR1 is SEHNR, CDR2 FQNEAQ, per germline (reference sequence). The CDR3 covers 15 residues. V was shortened by 5 bases and J by 5 bases, with 18 bases between the two germline ends. The CDR3 protein is CASSPALLPGETQYF. The CDR3 nucleotides read TGTGCCAGCAGCCCCGCCCTGCTGCCTGGCGAGACCCAGTACTTC.

The CDR3 coding sequence is TGTGCCAGTCTGCCCGGGGATTCCTACAATGAGCAGTTCTTC. Translated: CASLPGDSYNEQFF. The chain uses TRBV6-5 and TRBJ2-1; D may be TRBD2 (5 bases). The germline V gene has CDR1 MNHEY and CDR2 SVGAGI. Trimming shortened V by 9 bases and J by 1 base, and 13 bases separated the two germline ends. The CDR3 contains 14 residues.

This clone was seen a single time. J is TRBJ1-3 and V is TRBV9; D unclear. The germline gives CDR1 SGDLS, CDR2 YYNGEE. The CDR3 length is 16 residues. Deletions cut 4 bases from V and 0 bases from J, with 14 bases between. The CDR3 sequence is CASSPLGVSSGNTIYF. The CDR3 nucleotides are TGTGCCAGCAGCCCCTTGGGCGTCTCCTCTGGAAACACCATATATTTT.